This passage covers 4 T cell receptor beta chains from one sample sequenced in a study of blood T cell repertoires in COVID-19. Produced via immunoSEQ multiplex PCR; TCRdb's table is partial and in-frame only. The sample includes 280,000 or so clones, nearly 90% seen only once; the top ten take roughly 2.8%. Sequenced input: PBMCs or T cells enriched from blood (not recorded which). Every receptor here comes from a woman between 45 and 65 years old who had been exposed to COVID-19.

The rearrangement uses TRBV2 and TRBJ2-2; no reliable D call. The V end was cut by 4 bases, the J end by 5 bases, with 11 bases between. Germline loops: CDR1 SNHLY, CDR2 FYNNEI. CDR3 size: 14 residues. The CDR3 loop is CASSVLVETGELFF. DNA for the CDR3: TGTGCCAGCAGTGTGCTAGTTGAAACCGGGGAGCTGTTTTTT. The complete variable domain, with remaining parts taken from reference TRBV2 and TRBJ2-2, reads EPEVTQTPSHQVTQMGQEVILRCVPISNHLYFYWYRQILGQKVEFLVSFYNNEISEKSEIFDDQFSVERPDGSNFTLKIRSTKLEDSAMYFCASSVLVETGELFFGEGSRLTVL.

The gene calls are TRBV7-9 and TRBJ2-2; D may be TRBD1 (5 bases). Trimming removed 5 bases at V and 3 bases at J, with 16 bases between. Germline CDR1 and CDR2: SEHNR and FQNEAQ (reference sequence). The length of the CDR3 is 16 residues. CDR3 in amino acids: CASSPRDLRDTGELFF. The CDR3 DNA is TGTGCCAGCAGCCCCAGGGATCTCAGGGACACCGGGGAGCTGTTTTTT.

The CDR3 bases are TGTGCCAGCAGCATGGGACAGGGTAACCTCTACGAGCAGTACTTC. Protein: CASSMGQGNLYEQYF. The chain has TRBV11-2 and TRBJ2-7; 9 positions agree with TRBD1. Germline loops: CDR1 SGHAT, CDR2 FQNNGV. The CDR3 covers 15 residues. J lost 3 bases, V lost 5 bases, and 8 bases had no gene match.

J is TRBJ2-7 and V is TRBV6-2 or TRBV6-3; possible D gene TRBD1, 5 bases. V shed 2 bases and J shed 6 bases, with 14 bases lying between them. The germline V gene has CDR1 MNHEY and CDR2 SVGEGT. CDR3 length: 14 residues. Written as DNA, the CDR3 is TGTGCCAGCAGTTACGACACAGGTAACCCCGAGCAGTACTTC. Protein: CASSYDTGNPEQYF.